This TCR beta chain emerged from a study of T-cell reconstitution after alpha-beta-depleted transplantation in children. Preparation of the TCRbeta library involved a method that used unique molecular identifiers. Using its own MiXCR run on the PCR reads, TCRdb lists one record per CDR3 protein. The data contain approximately 400,000 distinct CDR3 sequences, around 16% of them singletons. In its sample, this clonotype was seen many times. What it binds is not known. This CDR3 is 15 amino acids long. After removal of 3 bases from V and 5 bases from J, the junction contained 8 bases not matched to a gene. Study-wide findings and caveats: Among T cells one year after transplant, newly produced cells accounted for most counts and diversity. Surviving recipient cells, namely T cells and thymic progenitors, were the source of high day-60 TCRbeta diversity in some patients. The study reportedly traced alpha-beta T cells about two months after transplant to several hundred expanded graft clones.

This TCR came from a boy under three years old who had a stem cell transplant for Wiskott-Aldrich syndrome, so the T cells may come from the graft donor. The sequences come from PBMCs, mostly from graft donor cells, collected 360 days after TCRalphabeta/CD19-depleted stem cell transplant. The rearrangement joins TRBV12-3 or TRBV12-4 to TRBJ2-5, with 8 bases aligning to TRBD2. The CDR3 DNA reads TGTGCCAGCAGTTTTCTGGCGGGAGGAGGGGAGACCCAGTACTTC. Protein sequence: CASSFLAGGGETQYF.